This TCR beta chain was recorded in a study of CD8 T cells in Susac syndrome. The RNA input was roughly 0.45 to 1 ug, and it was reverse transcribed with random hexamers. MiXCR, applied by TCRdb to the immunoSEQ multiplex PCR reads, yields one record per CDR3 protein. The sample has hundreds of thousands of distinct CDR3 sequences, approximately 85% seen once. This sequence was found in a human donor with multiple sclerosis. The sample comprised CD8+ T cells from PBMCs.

In nucleotides, the CDR3 is TGTGCCAGCAGTGAATCTTCATCTCCTACAACTAATGAAAAACTGTTTTTT. Translated: CASSESSSPTTNEKLFF. The J gene is TRBJ1-4, the V gene TRBV2; unclear D gene. CDR3 length: 17 amino acids. CDR1 is SNHLY, CDR2 FYNNEI, per germline. Trimming removed 2 bases at V and 0 bases at J, with 13 bases between.